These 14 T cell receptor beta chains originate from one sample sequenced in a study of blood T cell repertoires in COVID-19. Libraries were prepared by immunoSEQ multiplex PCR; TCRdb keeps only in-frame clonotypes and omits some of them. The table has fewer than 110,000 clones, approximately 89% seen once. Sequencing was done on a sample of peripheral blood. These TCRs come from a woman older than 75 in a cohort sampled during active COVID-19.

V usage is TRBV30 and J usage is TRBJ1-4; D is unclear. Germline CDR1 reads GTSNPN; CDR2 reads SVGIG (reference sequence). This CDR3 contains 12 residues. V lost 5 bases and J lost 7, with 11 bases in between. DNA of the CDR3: TGTGCCTGGTCTCAAGCGGGTGAAAAACTGTTTTTT. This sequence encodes CAWSQAGEKLFF.

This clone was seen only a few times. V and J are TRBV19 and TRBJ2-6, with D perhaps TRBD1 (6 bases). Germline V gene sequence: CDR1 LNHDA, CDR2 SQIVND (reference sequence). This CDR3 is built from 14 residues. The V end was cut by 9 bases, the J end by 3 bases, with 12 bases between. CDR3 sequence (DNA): TGTGCCAGCACCGGACAGATTGGGGCCAACGTCCTGACTTTC. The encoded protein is CASTGQIGANVLTF.

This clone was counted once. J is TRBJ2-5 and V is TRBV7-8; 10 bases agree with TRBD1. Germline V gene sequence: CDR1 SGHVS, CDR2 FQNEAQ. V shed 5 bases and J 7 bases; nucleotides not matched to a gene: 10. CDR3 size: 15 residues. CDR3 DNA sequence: TGTGCCAGCAGCCCGGACAGGGGGAATTCAGGGACCCAGTACTTC. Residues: CASSPDRGNSGTQYF.

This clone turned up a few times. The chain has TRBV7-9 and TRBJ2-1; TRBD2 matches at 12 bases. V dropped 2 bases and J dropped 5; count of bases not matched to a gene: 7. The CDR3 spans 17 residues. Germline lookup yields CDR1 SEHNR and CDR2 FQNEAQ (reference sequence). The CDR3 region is CASSLPALAGGNNEQFF. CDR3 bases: TGTGCCAGCAGCTTACCAGCTCTAGCGGGGGGGAACAATGAGCAGTTCTTC.

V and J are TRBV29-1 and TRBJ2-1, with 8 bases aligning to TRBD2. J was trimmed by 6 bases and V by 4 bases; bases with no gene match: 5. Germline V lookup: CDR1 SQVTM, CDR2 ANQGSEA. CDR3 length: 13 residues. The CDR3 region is CSVGSGSGNEQFF. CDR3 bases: TGCAGCGTTGGAAGCGGGAGTGGCAATGAGCAGTTCTTC.

This chain's CDR3 is CASSERENTEAFF. The CDR3 bases are TGTGCCAGCAGTGAACGAGAGAACACTGAAGCTTTCTTT. The chain recombines TRBV6-1 with TRBJ1-1; D gene ambiguous. V lost 2 bases and J 1 base, leaving 5 bases between the germline ends. CDR1 is MNHNS and CDR2 is SASEGT in the germline V gene. The CDR3 covers 13 residues.

The CDR3 reads CASRLEQGVDGYTF. For the CDR3, the DNA is TGTGCCAGCAGACTCGAACAGGGCGTGGACGGCTACACCTTC. V gene TRBV7-4 combines with J gene TRBJ1-2; possibly TRBD1 for D (6 bases). The CDR3 sequence is 14 residues long. Germline assignment: CDR1 SGHVT and CDR2 SQSDAQ. Trimming removed 6 bases from V and 8 bases from J, with 19 bases in between.

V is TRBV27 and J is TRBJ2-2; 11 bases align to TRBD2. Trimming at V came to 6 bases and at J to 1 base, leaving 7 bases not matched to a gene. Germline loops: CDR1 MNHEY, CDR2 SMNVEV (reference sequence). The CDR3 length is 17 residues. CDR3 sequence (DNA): TGTGCCAGCAGACCAGCTAGCGGGGGGTTGAACACCGGGGAGCTGTTTTTT. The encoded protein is CASRPASGGLNTGELFF.

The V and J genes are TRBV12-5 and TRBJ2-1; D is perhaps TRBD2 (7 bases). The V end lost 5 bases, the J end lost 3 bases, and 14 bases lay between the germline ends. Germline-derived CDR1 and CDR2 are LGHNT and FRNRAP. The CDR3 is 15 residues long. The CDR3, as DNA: TGTGCTAGTGGTCCCCGGGGGGCCTACTACAATGAGCAGTTCTTC. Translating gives CASGPRGAYYNEQFF.

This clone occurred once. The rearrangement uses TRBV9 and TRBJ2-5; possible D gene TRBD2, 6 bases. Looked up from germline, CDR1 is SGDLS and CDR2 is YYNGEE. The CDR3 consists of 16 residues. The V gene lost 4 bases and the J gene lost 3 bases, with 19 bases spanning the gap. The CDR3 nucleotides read TGTGCCAGCAGCTCTGGACTACAGCACACGAAAGAGACCCAGTACTTC. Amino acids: CASSSGLQHTKETQYF.

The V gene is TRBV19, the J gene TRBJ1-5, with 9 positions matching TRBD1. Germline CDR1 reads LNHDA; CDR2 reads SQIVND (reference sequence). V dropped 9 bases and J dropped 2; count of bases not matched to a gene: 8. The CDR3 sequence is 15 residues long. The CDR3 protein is CASTGTGRGNQPQHF. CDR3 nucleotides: TGTGCCAGCACTGGGACAGGGAGAGGCAATCAGCCCCAGCATTTT.

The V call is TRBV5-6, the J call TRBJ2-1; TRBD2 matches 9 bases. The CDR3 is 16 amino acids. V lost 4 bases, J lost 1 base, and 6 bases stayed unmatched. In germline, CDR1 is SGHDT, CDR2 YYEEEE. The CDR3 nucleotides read TGTGCCAGCAGCGTGAGCGGGAGGCGGTCCTACAATGAGCAGTTCTTC. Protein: CASSVSGRRSYNEQFF.

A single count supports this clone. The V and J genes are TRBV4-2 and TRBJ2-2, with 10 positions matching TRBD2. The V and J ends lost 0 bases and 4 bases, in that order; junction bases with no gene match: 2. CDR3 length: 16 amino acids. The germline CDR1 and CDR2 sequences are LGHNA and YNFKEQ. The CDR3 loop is CASSQEGLASTGELFF. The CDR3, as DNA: TGTGCCAGCAGCCAAGAGGGACTAGCGAGCACCGGGGAGCTGTTTTTT.

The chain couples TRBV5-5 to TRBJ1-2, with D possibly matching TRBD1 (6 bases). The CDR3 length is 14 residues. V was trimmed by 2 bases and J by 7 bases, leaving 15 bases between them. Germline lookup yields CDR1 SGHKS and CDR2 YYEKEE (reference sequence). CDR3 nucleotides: TGTGCCAGCAGCTTCGGACAGAGCCGGAGTGGCTACACCTTC. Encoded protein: CASSFGQSRSGYTF.